Shown below are 3 T cell receptor beta chains from a single sample sequenced in a study of blood T cell repertoires in COVID-19 (dated by TCRdb to 2020 to 2021). Library method: the immunoSEQ multiplex PCR assay. This immuneACCESS table, as held by TCRdb, lists in-frame sequences with V and J called but not all clones. Of the missing ones, under half trace to an unresolved V gene in checked studies; the others have no known cause. For this sample there are fewer than 350,000 clones; around 89% appear just once. The ten largest clones take up around 1.7% of the sample. Sequencing was carried out using PBMCs or T cells enriched from blood (not recorded which). These receptor sequences come from a woman younger than 35 with acute COVID-19.

V is TRBV5-4 and J is TRBJ1-1, with D possibly TRBD1 on 5 matching bases. The CDR3 contains 13 residues. Per the germline V gene, CDR1 is SGHNT and CDR2 is YYREEE (reference sequence). Trimming took off 0 bases at V and 11 bases at J, with 14 bases between the two ends. The CDR3 region has the DNA TGTGCCAGCAGCTTGGGACTGGGAGGGGATGCTTTCTTT. As protein: CASSLGLGGDAFF. The variable domain in full, with the rest retrieved from reference TRBV5-4 and TRBJ1-1, is ETGVTQSPTHLIKTRGQQVTLRCSSQSGHNTVSWYQQALGQGPQFIFQYYREEENGRGNFPPRFSGLQFPNYSSELNVNALELDDSALYLCASSLGLGGDAFFGQGTRLTVV.

The CDR3 sequence is CASSHGAYNEQFF. CDR3 coding DNA: TGTGCCAGCAGCCACGGAGCGTACAATGAGCAGTTCTTC. The chain employs TRBV3-1 (or the pseudogene TRBV3-2) and TRBJ2-1; D is undetermined. Trimming cost V 3 bases and J 4 bases, with 7 bases left between them. CDR3 length: 13 amino acids. Germline assignment: CDR1 LGHDT and CDR2 YNNKEL (reference sequence).

This chain joins TRBV12-3 or TRBV12-4 and TRBJ1-3; no firm D call. The CDR3 contains 11 residues. V lost 7 bases to trimming and J lost 12 bases, with 13 bases between them. CDR3 nucleotides: TGTGCCAGCACCAATGCGGTCAGCATATATTTT. Translating it yields CASTNAVSIYF.